The 3 T cell receptor beta chains in this list originate from one sample, sequenced in a study of T cell changes during pregnancy in multiple sclerosis. Libraries were prepared by immunoSEQ multiplex PCR; TCRdb keeps only in-frame clonotypes and omits some of them. This sample has around 41,000 clones, with around 93% found just once. This material consisted of CD4+ T cells from peripheral blood mononuclear cells, taken in the third trimester of pregnancy. All receptors come from a female donor in good health, enrolled as a control in a pregnancy study.

This chain connects TRBV18 to TRBJ2-7; 10 bases fit TRBD1. From germline, CDR1 is KGHSH and CDR2 LQKENI. V gave up 1 base and J gave up 0 bases; unmatched junction bases: 0. This CDR3 is 15 amino acids long. The CDR3 nucleotides read TGTGCCAGCTCACCACGGACAGGGGGCTCCTACGAGCAGTACTTC. This sequence encodes CASSPRTGGSYEQYF. The full variable domain, completed using reference TRBV18 and TRBJ2-7, is NAGVMQNPRHLVRRRGQEARLRCSPMKGHSHVYWYRQLPEEGLKFMVYLQKENIIDESGMPKERFSAEFPKEGPSILRIQQVVRGDSAAYFCASSPRTGGSYEQYFGPGTRLTVT.

V and J are TRBV5-1 and TRBJ2-3, with a possible D match to TRBD2 (5 bases). The CDR3 runs to 13 residues. V lost 0 bases to trimming and J lost 6 bases, with 8 bases between them. CDR1 SGHRS and CDR2 YFSETQ come from the germline V gene. The CDR3, as DNA: TGCGCCAGCAGCTTGGGCCAGCGGGATACGCAGTATTTT. Protein product: CASSLGQRDTQYF.

The J gene is TRBJ2-7, the V gene TRBV28; no reliable D call. The CDR3 runs 11 residues. Germline CDR1 MDHEN, CDR2 SYDVKM. V lost 2 bases to trimming and J lost 3 bases, with 2 bases between them. The CDR3 sequence is CASSLRYEQYF. The CDR3, as DNA: TGTGCCAGCAGTTTACGCTACGAGCAGTACTTC.